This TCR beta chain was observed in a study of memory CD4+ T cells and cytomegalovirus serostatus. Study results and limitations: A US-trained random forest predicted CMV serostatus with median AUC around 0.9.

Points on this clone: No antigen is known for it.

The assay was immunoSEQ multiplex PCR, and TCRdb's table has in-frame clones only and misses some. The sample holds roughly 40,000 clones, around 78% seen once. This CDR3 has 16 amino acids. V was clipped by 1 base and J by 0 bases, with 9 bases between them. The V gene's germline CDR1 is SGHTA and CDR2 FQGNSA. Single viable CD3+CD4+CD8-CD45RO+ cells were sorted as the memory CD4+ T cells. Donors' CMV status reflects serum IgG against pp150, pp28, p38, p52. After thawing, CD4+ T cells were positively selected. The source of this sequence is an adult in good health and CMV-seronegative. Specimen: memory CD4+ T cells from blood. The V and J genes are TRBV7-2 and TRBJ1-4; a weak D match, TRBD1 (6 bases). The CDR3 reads CASSLGGGTTNEKLFF. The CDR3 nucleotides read TGTGCCAGCAGCTTAGGGGGGGGCACAACTAATGAAAAACTGTTTTTT.